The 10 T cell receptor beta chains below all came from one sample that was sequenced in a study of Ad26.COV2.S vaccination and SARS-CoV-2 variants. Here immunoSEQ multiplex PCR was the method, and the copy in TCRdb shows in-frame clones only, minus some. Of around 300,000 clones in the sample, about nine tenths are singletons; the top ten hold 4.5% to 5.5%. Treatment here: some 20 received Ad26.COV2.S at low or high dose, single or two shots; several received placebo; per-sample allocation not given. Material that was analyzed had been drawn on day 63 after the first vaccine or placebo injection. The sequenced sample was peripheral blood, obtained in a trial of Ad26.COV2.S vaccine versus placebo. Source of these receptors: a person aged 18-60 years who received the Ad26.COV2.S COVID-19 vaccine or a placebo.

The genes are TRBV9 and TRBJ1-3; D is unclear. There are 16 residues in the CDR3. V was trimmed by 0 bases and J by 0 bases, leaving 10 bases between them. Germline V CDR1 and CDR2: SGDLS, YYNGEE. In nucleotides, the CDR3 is TGTGCCAGCAGCGTAGACGGGCTCAACTCTGGAAACACCATATATTTT. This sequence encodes CASSVDGLNSGNTIYF.

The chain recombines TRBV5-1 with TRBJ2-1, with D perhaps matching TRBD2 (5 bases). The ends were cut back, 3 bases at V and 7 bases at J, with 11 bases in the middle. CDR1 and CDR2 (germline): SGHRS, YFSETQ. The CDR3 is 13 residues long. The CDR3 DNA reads TGCGCCAGCAGCTACTGGACGGGGAATGAGCAGTTCTTC. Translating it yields CASSYWTGNEQFF.

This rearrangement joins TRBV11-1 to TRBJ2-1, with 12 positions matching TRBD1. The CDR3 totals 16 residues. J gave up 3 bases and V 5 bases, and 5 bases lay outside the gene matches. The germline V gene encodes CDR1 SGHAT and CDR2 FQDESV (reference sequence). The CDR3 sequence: CASSRGTGGFYNEQFF. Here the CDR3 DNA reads TGTGCCAGCAGCCGCGGGACAGGGGGCTTCTACAATGAGCAGTTCTTC.

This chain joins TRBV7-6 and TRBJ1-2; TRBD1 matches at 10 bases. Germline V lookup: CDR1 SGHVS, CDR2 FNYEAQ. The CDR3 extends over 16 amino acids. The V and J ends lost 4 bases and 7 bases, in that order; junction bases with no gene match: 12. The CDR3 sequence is CASSYTQPGQGSGYTF. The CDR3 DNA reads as TGTGCCAGCAGCTACACCCAACCGGGACAGGGGTCTGGCTACACCTTC.

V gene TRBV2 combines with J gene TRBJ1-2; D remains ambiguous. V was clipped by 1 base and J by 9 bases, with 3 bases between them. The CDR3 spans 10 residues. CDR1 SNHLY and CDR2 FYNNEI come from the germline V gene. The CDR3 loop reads CASSEGSYTF. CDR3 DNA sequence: TGTGCCAGCAGTGAAGGGAGCTACACCTTC. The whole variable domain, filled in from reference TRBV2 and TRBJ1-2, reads EPEVTQTPSHQVTQMGQEVILRCVPISNHLYFYWYRQILGQKVEFLVSFYNNEISEKSEIFDDQFSVERPDGSNFTLKIRSTKLEDSAMYFCASSEGSYTFGSGTRLTVV.

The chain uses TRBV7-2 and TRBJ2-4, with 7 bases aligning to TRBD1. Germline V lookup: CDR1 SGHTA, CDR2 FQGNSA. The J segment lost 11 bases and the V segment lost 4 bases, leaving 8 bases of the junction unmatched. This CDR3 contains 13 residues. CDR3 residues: CASSSWTGPVQYF. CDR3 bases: TGTGCCAGCAGCTCTTGGACAGGCCCGGTTCAGTACTTC.

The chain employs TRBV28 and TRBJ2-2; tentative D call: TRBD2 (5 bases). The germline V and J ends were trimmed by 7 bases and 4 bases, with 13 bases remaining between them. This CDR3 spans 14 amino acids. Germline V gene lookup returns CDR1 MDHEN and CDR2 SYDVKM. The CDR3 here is CASTPGMSTGELFF. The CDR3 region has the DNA TGTGCCAGCACCCCCGGGATGAGCACCGGGGAGCTGTTTTTT.

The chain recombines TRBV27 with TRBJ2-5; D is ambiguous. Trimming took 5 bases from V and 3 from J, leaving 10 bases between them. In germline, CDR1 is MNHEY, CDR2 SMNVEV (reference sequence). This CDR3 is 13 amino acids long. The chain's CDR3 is CASSPLIEETQYF. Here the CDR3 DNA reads TGTGCCAGCAGTCCCCTAATTGAAGAGACCCAGTACTTC.

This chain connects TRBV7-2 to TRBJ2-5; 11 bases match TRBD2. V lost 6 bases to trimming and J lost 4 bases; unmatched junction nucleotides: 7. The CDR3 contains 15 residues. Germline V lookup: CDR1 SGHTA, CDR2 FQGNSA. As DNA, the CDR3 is TGTGCCAGCAGAGGGACTAGCGGACTTAGAGAGACCCAGTACTTC. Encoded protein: CASRGTSGLRETQYF.

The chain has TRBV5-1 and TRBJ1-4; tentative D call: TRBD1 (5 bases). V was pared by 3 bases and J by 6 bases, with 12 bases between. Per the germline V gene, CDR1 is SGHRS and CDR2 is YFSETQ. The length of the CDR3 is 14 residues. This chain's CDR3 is CASSSGRDHEKLFF. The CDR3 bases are TGCGCCAGCAGCTCGGGCAGGGATCATGAAAAACTGTTTTTT.